This T cell receptor beta chain stems from a study of response to subunit inactivated influenza vaccine. Study findings and constraints: There was a suggestion from the authors that each seasonal influenza vaccination recruits few new T cells.

TCRdb reanalysed the RT-PCR reads using MiXCR and keeps one entry per CDR3 protein. The sample holds 500,000 to 550,000 distinct CDR3 sequences, roughly 25% seen once. This clonotype was counted only a few times. Antigen unknown. There are 13 residues in the CDR3. With 4 bases removed from V and 8 bases from J, the gap between germline ends came to 11 bases. Germline CDR1 KGHDR, CDR2 SFDVKD. This sample also appeared in a second study, on T cells expressing NK-cell markers. From that paper: TCR beta libraries carry UMIs added by 5'RACE template switching. It was sorted CD3+CD56+NKG2C+, CD3+CD56+NKG2C- and CD3+CD56-NKG2C+ T cells that supplied the TCR beta repertoires. The leading position in the CD3+CD56-NKG2C+ fraction of several donors also went to these clonotypes.

This receptor was taken from a man between 50 and 59 years old who received an inactivated influenza vaccine. The source material was CD4+ T cells sorted from PBMCs, sampled less than 13 days after vaccination. The V gene is TRBV24-1, the J gene TRBJ2-1; TRBD1 is a possible D gene (5 bases). CDR3 sequence reads: CATSETRAYEQFF. In DNA form, the CDR3 reads TGTGCCACCAGTGAAACCAGGGCCTATGAGCAGTTCTTC.